This T cell receptor beta chain comes out of a study of blood T cell repertoires in COVID-19. V was clipped by 2 bases and J by 5 bases; unmatched bases: 15. The CDR3 length is 18 residues. Germline V gives CDR1 KGHDR, CDR2 SFDVKD. This clone was observed a single time. Measured with immunoSEQ multiplex PCR; TCRdb has only the in-frame clones, and not every one. The data contain tens of thousands of clones, roughly 89% of them singletons. Sequencing was performed on peripheral blood. The V and J genes are TRBV24-1 and TRBJ2-3, with TRBD1 matching over 7 bases. This clonotype originated in a man between 60 and 75 years old with active COVID-19. The DNA of the CDR3 is TGTGCCACCAGTGATTCCACCCGGACAGGACGTGTTTTAGATACGCAGTATTTT. Its protein is CATSDSTRTGRVLDTQYF.